The TCR beta chain described here comes from a study of cytomegalovirus exposure and HLA in healthy donors listed by TCRdb under 2017. In the study overall: An earlier analysis of 587 of the donors reported approximately 260 Gb of sequence data and 117 million unique TCR beta sequences obtained from about 179 million T cells. An early release that covered several hundred HLA-typed donors contained approximately 300 gigabases of sequencing data and 70 million to 100 million unique TCR sequences. Among the roughly 400 genotyped donors, approximately 77% belonged to the genetic ancestry cluster associated with self-reported Caucasian donors. The study aimed to test whether cataloging public T cell receptors could reveal signatures of past pathogen exposure. The T cell repertoires of around 730 subjects were profiled by immunosequencing and related to cytomegalovirus serostatus. A separate validation cohort of some 130 different subjects was used in addition to the 666-subject first cohort. To predict cytomegalovirus infection status, the study brought together high-throughput TCR immunosequencing, statistical association of individual TCRs with disease status, and machine learning. In a later analysis, previously published TCR beta repertoires from several hundred donors were re-analyzed and high-resolution HLA genotyping was added so that TCR occurrence patterns could be studied. In the later analysis, no new phenotypic data were used to find candidate immune exposures; instead, reliance was placed on TCR beta sequences and their occurrence across donors. An earlier analysis of 500 to 750 of the donors applied high-throughput TCR beta sequencing to assess whether each TCR beta V gene segment acted as functional or pseudogenic. Donor age, sex, ethnicity and CMV serostatus were collected together with the repertoire data. A later genetic analysis used genome-wide SNP genotypes for about 65% of the 666 donors, treating that subset as a discovery cohort. All discovery cohort repertoires had been generated on a single sequencing platform. HLA typing included class I and class II loci at four-digit resolution. Typing coverage varied by locus: about 629-640 donors for A, B, C, DRB1 and DQB1; approximately 500 for DQA1; over 600 for DPA1; around 450 for DPB1. Because of strong linkage in the cohort, a few DR-DQ haplotypes were treated as single units for association and clustering. Across some 400 genotyped donors of the cohort, an average of approximately 200,000 unique TCR beta nucleotide sequences per donor were sequenced, and roughly a sixth of those sequences were non-productive. General study outcomes and caveats: The study listed around 160 TCR beta chains as associated with cytomegalovirus. In both the original and validation cohorts, the classifier was reported to diagnose cytomegalovirus status with high specificity and sensitivity. Because the 87-base-pair reads could not distinguish some IMGT-functional V segments, including TRBV6-2 and TRBV6-3, those segments were excluded. About 17 rarely observed V segments, including chromosome 9 orphons, were excluded from the earlier analysis of approximately 500 of the donors because counts were too low. The presence/absence analyses assumed that sequencing depth was roughly uniform across donors, and that assumption may not be true. Linkage disequilibrium might explain the correlated functional status among segregating V segments, but an unknown experimental factor could not be ruled out. In a later analysis, HLA-associated TCR beta chains were found to be more clonally expanded and to have lower generation probabilities than equally common non-associated chains. Three of the identified cytomegalovirus-associated TCR beta chains were confirmed in vitro to be specific for cytomegalovirus antigens. According to a later analysis, TCR association rates differed among HLA loci, with DRB1 alleles showing the most associated TCRs and HLA-C alleles showing the fewest. A further reported finding was that TCR beta sequences accurately predicted the HLA-A and HLA-B alleles for most subjects in the first cohort. A later genetic analysis associated a missense DCLRE1C variant with V-gene and J-gene trimming of TCR beta chains, and an independent cohort replicated the association. Most CMV-associated TCR beta chains appeared to be HLA-restricted in a later analysis, and the HLA associations seemed to be driven largely by CMV exposure. Only TCR beta chains were sequenced in this cohort, and the absence of alpha or paired-chain data limited detectable features. Across donors, most TCR sequences were observed very rarely, whereas some public TCRs were present in many individuals. Because HLA typing was missing for some donors at each locus, association tests included only the typed subset. For the cohort, immune exposure information was limited to CMV serostatus. Assigning TCR associations to individual alleles was difficult when HLA alleles, especially DR and DQ, strongly co-occurred. In a later genetic analysis, fewer N-insertions in productive TCRs were reported among donors in an Asian-associated ancestry cluster than the approximately 710-donor mean. In a later analysis, several top co-occurrence clusters were reported to appear linked to parvovirus B19, influenza, CMV and Epstein-Barr virus. Specific HLA alleles were associated with 18,000 or so TCR beta sequences at a false discovery rate of 0.05 in a later analysis. An earlier analysis of some 560 of the donors showed that most TCR beta V segments appeared in productive rearrangements either about 90% or about 30% of the time, which broadly matched IMGT annotations. The authors suggested that the approach could potentially be generalized to other disease states and immunological phenotypes. A cluster of highly shared sequence variants was judged likely to be a technical artifact of the sequencing pipeline.

Note on this clone: The clone's antigen remains unknown. It has no much larger one-base neighbor in the sample; base qualities were not kept. This sample includes further DNA sequences coding for the same CDR3.

Per the germline V gene, SGHRS is the CDR1 and YFSETQ is the CDR2. Measured from the cysteine to the phenylalanine, the CDR3 is 12 residues long. The read is trimmed to its CDR3 DNA, 36 bases read in frame from base 1. V drops 4 bases and J drops 6 bases, leaving 8 bases in between. The cohort comprised approximately 700 healthy bone marrow donors. At the time of sampling, every cohort member was nominally healthy, though immune exposures that went unrecorded were likely present. The donor was CMV seronegative and was included in the group of a few hundred seronegative cohort members. Every donor gave a peripheral blood sample, and the peripheral blood mononuclear cells from that sample were used for TCR beta sequencing. Genomic DNA was extracted from the blood cell samples with the Qiagen DNeasy Blood Extraction Kit. Libraries were made using the immunoSEQ multiplex PCR assay. For the multiplex PCR, a mixture combining 60 forward primers for TCR Vbeta segments and 13 reverse primers for TCR Jbeta segments was used. A multiplex PCR assay on genomic DNA amplified the CDR3 region of rearranged TCR beta genes. Amplified TCR beta libraries were sequenced as 87-base-pair reads on the Illumina HiSeq System. The authors' pipeline ran thus. Across the 670 or so repertoires, a later analysis counted approximately 83 million unique TCR beta chains, some 11 million of which were shared by at least two donors. A nearest-neighbor algorithm error-corrected the raw reads and collapsed the reads into unique sequences, merging closely related sequences to remove PCR and sequencing errors. Alignment of CDR3 sequences to IMGT reference sequences was used to assign V, D and J gene segments. For a sequence to be retained, at least a six-nucleotide match to both a V gene segment and a J gene segment was required. Rearrangements were called productive when the CDR3 lacked stop codons and stayed in frame with V and J; all others were non-productive. CDR3 was defined by IMGT convention, running from the second conserved V-encoded cysteine to the conserved J-encoded phenylalanine. The earlier analysis of approximately 590 of the donors excluded any sequence lacking an unambiguous match to a single V gene segment. In an earlier analysis of approximately 500 of the donors, a V segment was called functional when productive rearrangements were above 56.7%, and segregating when the standard deviation between donors exceeded 5%. To diagnose cytomegalovirus status from the catalog of TCR beta chain sequences, a statistical classification framework was built. V and J gene assignment, in a later analysis, came from comparing TCR nucleotide sequences with IMGT/GENE-DB human TR gene sequences. The TCRdist pipeline was used in a later analysis to assign CDR3 sequences and most-parsimonious VDJ recombination scenarios. In a later analysis, each TCR beta chain was defined by its CDR3 amino acid sequence together with its V-gene family, and reads without a unique V-gene family were excluded. To address suspected cross-contamination and a sequencing artifact, a later analysis removed a few hundred highly shared, low-generation-probability nucleotide sequences. In a later analysis, a clonal expansion index for each public chain was calculated from normalized within-repertoire ranks of inferred template counts. In a later analysis, generation probabilities were computed with a VDJ recombination model fitted to out-of-frame rearrangements, and the resulting probabilities were checked against IGoR. A later analysis scored TCR-TCR, TCR-HLA and TCR-CMV co-occurrence with hypergeometric tests, applying a repertoire-size bias correction to TCR pairs. In a later analysis, false discovery rates were estimated by permuting HLA or CMV assignments 20 times. In a later analysis, co-occurring TCRs were grouped using DBSCAN, and TCRdist sequence similarity was added for clustering within HLA-allele-positive subsets. Repertoires with fewer than 30,000 or more than 120,000 public chains were left out of co-occurrence clustering, as were a handful of repertoires with anomalous nucleotide sharing. As stored in TCRdb, this immuneACCESS dataset retains in-frame rearrangements with V and J assigned. A fraction of the clones does not appear; measured against another copy, unresolved V genes explain less than half of the discrepancy, and the remainder lacks a known reason. Clone size and V and J calls were adopted from that table, with D and trimming inferred from the DNA. The sample records under 200,000 clones, less than 85% of which are singletons. Clones ranked in the top ten supply over 1.1% of the sample.

The rearrangement joined TRBV5-1 to TRBJ2-1, with TRBD2 as a weak D call on 6 bases. This receptor was obtained from a man aged 55 to 70 in good health and CMV-seronegative. The specimen was PBMCs. In nucleotide form, the sequence is TGCGCCAGCAGCCTTAGCGGCAATGAGCAGTTCTTC. It specifies CASSLSGNEQFF.